This record concerns one T cell receptor (beta chain) sequence. Its antigen is not identified. 0.5 to 1 ug RNA was reverse transcribed with random hexamers. Multiplex immunoSEQ PCR targeted 54 Vbeta and 13 Jbeta TCR beta segments. Each CDR3 protein gets one entry after TCRdb re-called the immunoSEQ multiplex PCR reads with MiXCR. The data show tens of thousands of distinct CDR3 sequences, approximately 96% seen once. These data are taken from a study of CD8 T cells in Susac syndrome. Study-level points and caveats: The study found that Susac CD8+ clonal expansion peaked in TEMRA cells and active patients.

TEMRA cells were FACS-enriched, unlike CD8+ and CD4+ T cells, which were negatively isolated. Losses at the gene ends were 2 bases for V and 8 bases for J; bases not matched to a gene: 20. The CDR3 spans 18 residues. Germline assignment: CDR1 LGHNA and CDR2 YNFKEQ. The specimen sequenced was CD8+ T cells from PBMCs. The receptor comes from a human donor with Susac syndrome. The chain links TRBV4-2 to TRBJ1-2; 7 positions match TRBD1. The CDR3 DNA sequence: TGTGCCAGCAGCCAAACCCGGGACAGCGGATTCTGGCTAAAGGGCTACACCTTC. As protein: CASSQTRDSGFWLKGYTF.